The T cell receptor beta chain under discussion was sequenced for a study of blood T cell repertoires in COVID-19. CDR3 length equals 14 residues. Germline CDR1 is LNHDA and CDR2 is SQIVND (reference sequence). The trim removed 5 bases at V and 5 bases at J, leaving 7 bases unmatched. TCRdb's table, derived via immunoSEQ multiplex PCR, lists solely in-frame clones and lacks some. The sample consists of over 60,000 clones, 82% of them appearing once. The specimen was peripheral blood. The chain couples TRBV19 to TRBJ2-7; 9 bases fit TRBD2. The clonotype comes from a human donor in a cohort sampled during active COVID-19. CDR3 protein: CASSERGALHEQYF. The DNA for the CDR3 is TGTGCCAGTAGTGAGCGGGGGGCCCTCCACGAGCAGTACTTC.